This T cell receptor beta chain was identified during a study of shared clonotypes between healthy human individuals (dated by TCRdb to the early 2020s). Study-wide context: A few men and a couple of women, aged 18 to 49 years, made up the cohort. Each donor's leukapheresis produced roughly between roughly 0.94 and 9.5 billion PBMCs. Per donor, three plates each were used for CD4 naive and CD4 memory, two for CD8 naive, and one for CD8 memory. To estimate repertoire size and how much clonotype sharing occurs between individuals, the study deeply sequenced the blood TCR repertoires of about five healthy adults. Libraries were prepared and TCR repertoires were sequenced by different laboratories using diverse techniques, in order to increase sequencing depth and limit assay-specific biases.

Using the deep immunoSEQ assay, multiplex PCR amplified TCR CDR3 regions from genomic DNA. Extracted genomic DNA from each cell subset was spread evenly across all wells of several immunoSEQ 96-well plates, with each plate serving as a replicate. For sorted subsets, each replicate PCR was loaded with approximately 200 ng genomic DNA, equivalent to about 33,000 T cell genomes. The purified libraries were quantified using a Qubit 3.0 fluorometer, sized with a Bioanalyzer 2100, and then quantified again using the KAPA Library Quantification kit. A separate single-read 150-cycle Illumina NextSeq 550 flow cell was used to sequence each immunoSEQ 96-well plate. From the authors' description of their analysis: The immunoSEQ output contained only junctional sequences without quality scores, so filtering could not match that applied to full-length reads. Sequences were annotated with PyIR, a Python wrapper for IgBLAST v1.9, and V/J genes and CDR3 were assigned using IMGT germline references. Reads were removed for weak V/J assignments (E-value above 1e-6), missing CDR3, stop codons, out-of-frame junctions, or ambiguous translated residues. A V3J clonotype was defined by an identical inferred V gene, J gene, and CDR3 amino acid sequence. The percentage overlap between two repertoires was calculated by dividing the number of shared unique clonotypes by the size of the smaller repertoire. Repertoire richness was assessed with RTK rarefaction, the Chao1 estimator, and Recon v2.1 estimates of unobserved clonotypes. Generation probabilities were computed with OLGA for all TCRbeta clonotypes obtained by the gDNA method from a few donors. TCRdb's version of the immuneACCESS table is confined to in-frame rearrangements and falls short of the full clone set. An unresolved V gene accounts for under half of the shortfall where checked; the remainder is of unknown origin. The V and J calls and clone size come from that table; D and trimming were worked out from the DNA. The sample table lists 850,000 to 1,200,000 clones, 60% to 80% of them with a count of one. The top ten constitute about 1.5% of the sample.

Points on this clone: Its recognized antigen is unknown. A much larger clone is a single base away; this may be a read error. Other DNA sequences in the sample encode the same CDR3.

Its CDR3 holds 15 amino acids, cysteine through phenylalanine. Kept here is only the CDR3 DNA, which spans 45 bases and is read in frame from base 1. CDR1 and CDR2, per the germline V gene, are SGHRS and YFSETQ. The junction shows trimming of 4 bases on V and 8 bases on J, and the gene matches do not reach 7 bases of it. The donors were healthy, HIV-negative adults who had no recently reported acute infections or vaccinations. All donors were Caucasian adults living in Nashville, Tennessee, USA. CD4+ T cells were enriched by magnetic negative selection; naive cells were then positively selected on CD45RA, and the negative fraction formed the memory subset. After blood collection by leukapheresis, PBMCs were isolated using Ficoll-Histopaque density gradient centrifugation and then cryopreserved in the vapor phase of liquid nitrogen. Purity and quantity of every magnetically sorted T cell population were checked by analytical flow cytometry. From each sorted fraction, genomic DNA was isolated and quantified by UV absorbance on a Nanodrop 2000c.

Study-level results and caveats: Larger estimated clonotype richness was generally found for naive subsets than for memory subsets. Sampling was restricted to blood, and TCR repertoires in tissues likely differ from the TCR repertoires found in blood. The genetic and exposure-history diversity represented was limited by the small number of donors. Based on pairwise subsampling, the degree of clonotype sharing among donors was expected to be affected by sequencing depth. Higher generation probabilities were observed for clonotypes shared by all four sorted-subset donors than for non-shared clonotypes. Rarefaction of sorted-subset datasets indicated incomplete sequencing despite the large sequencing depth. Approximately 4.8% of naive CD4, more than 3% of naive CD8, about 2.1% of memory CD4, and approximately 0.39% of memory CD8 clonotypes were shared across several donors.

This TCR derives from a young man in good health. This chain joins TRBV5-1 to TRBJ2-1; 12 of the junction bases match TRBD2. The sample taken for sequencing was memory CD4+ T cells sorted from blood. Taken with the paper, the label for cell subset or site translates to: CD45RA-negative fraction. The CDR3 loop reads CASSILAGGHDEQFF. The nucleotide sequence is given as TGCGCCAGCAGCATCCTAGCGGGGGGGCACGATGAGCAGTTCTTC.